A single sample is the source of the 9 T cell receptor beta chains below, sequenced in a study of molecular identifiers for immune sequencing clone quantification. TCRdb used MiXCR to reprocess the PCR reads, holding one entry per CDR3 protein. This sample has approximately 590,000 distinct CDR3 sequences, with around 25% found just once. Sequencing used naive CD8+ T cells from blood, with Jurkat cell RNA spiked in. Subset given: FACS-sorted CD8+CD4-CCR7+CD45RA+ naive T cells. The receptors originated from a human donor in good health. Some libraries in this study had Jurkat cell RNA spiked in.

As to this clonotype: A much bigger clone sits one base away, suggesting this may be a read error. The chain uses TRBV19 and TRBJ2-3, with D unresolved. The V gene's germline CDR1 is LNHDA and CDR2 SQIVND (reference sequence). V lost 2 bases, J lost 4 bases, and 10 bases lay in between. CDR3 length: 14 residues. The CDR3 DNA follows: TGTGCCAGTAGTATATTTCTTTTCCCAGATACGCAGTATTTT. Translated: CASSIFLFPDTQYF. Drawing the rest from reference TRBV19 and TRBJ2-3, the complete variable domain is DGGITQSPKYLFRKEGQNVTLSCEQNLNHDAMYWYRQDPGQGLRLIYYSQIVNDFQKGDIAEGYSVSREKKESFPLTVTSAQKNPTAFYLCASSIFLFPDTQYFGPGTRLTVL.

This clonotype occurred many times. CDR3 in amino acids: CASSYLWNTEAFF. CDR3 nucleotide sequence: TGTGCCAGCAGTTATTTGTGGAACACTGAAGCTTTCTTT. The genes are TRBV6-2 or TRBV6-3 and TRBJ1-1, with no clear D. This CDR3 comprises 13 residues. Trimming took 3 bases from V and 1 from J, leaving 6 bases between them. Germline loops: CDR1 MNHEY, CDR2 SVGEGT.

Of note for this clonotype: This clone may be a read error of a much larger clone one base away. The gene calls are TRBV5-5 and TRBJ2-7; the D gene is possibly TRBD1 (5 bases). CDR1 is SGHKS and CDR2 is YYEKEE in the germline V gene (reference sequence). This CDR3 has 14 amino acids. CDR3 protein: CANSLDMGSYEQYF. The CDR3 nucleotides read TGTGCCAACAGCTTGGACATGGGGTCCTACGAGCAGTACTTC. Complete variable domain (other parts from reference TRBV5-5 and TRBJ2-7): DAGVTQSPTHLIKTRGQQVTLRCSPISGHKSVSWYQQVLGQGPQFIFQYYEKEERGRGNFPDRFSARQFPNYSSELNVNALLLGDSALYLCANSLDMGSYEQYFGPGTRLTVT.

This clonotype was picked up many times. The V and J genes are TRBV27 and TRBJ2-1; D may be TRBD2 (6 bases). CDR3 size: 15 residues. CDR1 and CDR2 from the germline V gene are MNHEY and SMNVEV (reference sequence). With 4 bases removed from V and 0 bases from J, the gap between germline ends came to 10 bases. CDR3 coding DNA: TGTGCCAGCAGTTCGGGACTTAGCTCCTACAATGAGCAGTTCTTC. The encoded protein is CASSSGLSSYNEQFF.

This clonotype was counted only a few times. The chain is built from TRBV4-3 and TRBJ2-2; no clear D gene. The CDR3 has 15 residues. Trimming left V 0 bases short and J 6 bases short, with 11 bases between. Germline lookup yields CDR1 LGHNA and CDR2 YSLEER. The CDR3 DNA sequence: TGCGCCAGCAGCCAAGATCACCAAAATGCCGGGGAGCTGTTTTTT. Encoded protein: CASSQDHQNAGELFF.

Many counts were recorded for this clonotype. This chain connects TRBV13 to TRBJ1-4; maybe TRBD1 (6 bases). The germline gives CDR1 PRHDT, CDR2 FYEKMQ (reference sequence). Trimming pared 5 bases from V and 3 bases from J, leaving 13 bases between. This CDR3 comprises 15 residues. CDR3 loop: CASSINRAANEKLFF. The CDR3 region has the DNA TGTGCCAGCAGCATCAACAGGGCAGCTAATGAAAAACTGTTTTTT.

In the case of this clonotype: A single base separates this from a much larger clone, so it may be a read error. Because it lacks the conserved phenylalanine or tryptophan at the end, this CDR3 is likely a read error. In nucleotides, the CDR3 is TGTGCCAGCAGCGCGCCGGGACAGGGATTTTCACCCCTCCACCTT. Amino acid sequence: CASSAPGQGFSPLHL. The chain recombines TRBV9 with TRBJ1-6; 9 nucleotides match TRBD1. Germline V gene lookup returns CDR1 SGDLS and CDR2 YYNGEE. J gave up 9 bases and V 3 bases, and 7 bases lay outside the gene matches. The CDR3 runs to 15 residues.

The chain employs TRBV4-2 and TRBJ2-3; 8 bases map to TRBD2. Germline CDR1 reads LGHNA; CDR2 reads YNFKEQ. This CDR3 has 15 amino acids. The V gene end was trimmed by 4 bases and the J gene end by 0 bases; junction bases not matched to a gene: 3. In DNA form, the CDR3 reads TGTGCCAGCAGCCCACTAGCGGCAAGCACAGATACGCAGTATTTT. Its protein product is CASSPLAASTDTQYF.

Many counts were recorded for this clonotype. The chain uses TRBV7-9 and TRBJ2-7; TRBD1 matches at 7 bases. Germline lookup yields CDR1 SEHNR and CDR2 FQNEAQ (reference sequence). Trimming took 1 base from V and 4 from J; bases not matched to a gene: 4. The CDR3 totals 14 residues. The CDR3, as DNA: TGTGCCAGCAGCTTAGACGGGACAGAGTACGAGCAGTACTTC. The encoded protein is CASSLDGTEYEQYF.